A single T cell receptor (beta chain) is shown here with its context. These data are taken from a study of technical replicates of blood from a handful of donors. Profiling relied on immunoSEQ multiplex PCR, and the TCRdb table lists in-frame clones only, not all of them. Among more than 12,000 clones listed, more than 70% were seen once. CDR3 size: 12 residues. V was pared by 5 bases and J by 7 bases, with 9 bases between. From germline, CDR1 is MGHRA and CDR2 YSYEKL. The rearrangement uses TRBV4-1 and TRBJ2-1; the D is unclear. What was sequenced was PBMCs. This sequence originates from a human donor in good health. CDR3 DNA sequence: TGCGCCAGCAGCGGCATCCGAAATGAGCAGTTCTTC. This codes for CASSGIRNEQFF.